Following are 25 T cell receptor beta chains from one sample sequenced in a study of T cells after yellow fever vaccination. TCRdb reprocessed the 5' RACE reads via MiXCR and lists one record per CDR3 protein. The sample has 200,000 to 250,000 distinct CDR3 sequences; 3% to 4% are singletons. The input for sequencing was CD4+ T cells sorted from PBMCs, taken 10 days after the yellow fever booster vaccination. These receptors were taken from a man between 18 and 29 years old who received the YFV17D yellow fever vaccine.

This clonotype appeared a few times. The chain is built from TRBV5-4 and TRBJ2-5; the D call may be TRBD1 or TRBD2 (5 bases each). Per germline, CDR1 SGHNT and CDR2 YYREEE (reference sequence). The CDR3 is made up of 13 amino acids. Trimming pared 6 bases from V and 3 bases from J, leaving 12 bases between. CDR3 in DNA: TGTGCCAGCACCCCCGGGGCGAAAGAGACCCAGTACTTC. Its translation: CASTPGAKETQYF.

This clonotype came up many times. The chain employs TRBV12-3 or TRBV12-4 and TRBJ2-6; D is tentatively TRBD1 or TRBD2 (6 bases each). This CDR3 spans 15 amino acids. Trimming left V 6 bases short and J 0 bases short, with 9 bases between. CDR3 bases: TGTGCCAGCAGAGGGGGGAGCTCTGGGGCCAACGTCCTGACTTTC. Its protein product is CASRGGSSGANVLTF.

The chain's CDR3 is CASGLVAGRTYEQYF. The CDR3 region has the DNA TGTGCTAGTGGTTTGGTGGCAGGCAGAACCTACGAGCAGTACTTC. The rearrangement uses TRBV12-5 and TRBJ2-7, with D hard to call. Germline lookup yields CDR1 LGHNT and CDR2 FRNRAP. V was pared by 0 bases and J by 2 bases, with 11 bases between. The CDR3 contains 15 residues. The full variable domain, completed using reference TRBV12-5 and TRBJ2-7, is DARVTQTPRHKVTEMGQEVTMRCQPILGHNTVFWYRQTMMQGLELLAYFRNRAPLDDSGMPKDRFSAEMPDATLATLKIQPSEPRDSAVYFCASGLVAGRTYEQYFGPGTRLTVT.

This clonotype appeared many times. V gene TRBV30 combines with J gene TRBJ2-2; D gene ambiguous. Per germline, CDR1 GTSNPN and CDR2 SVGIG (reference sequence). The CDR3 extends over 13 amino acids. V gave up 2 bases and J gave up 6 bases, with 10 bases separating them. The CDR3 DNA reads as TGTGCCTGGAGTACACTTAGGTCCGGGGAGCTGTTTTTT. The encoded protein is CAWSTLRSGELFF.

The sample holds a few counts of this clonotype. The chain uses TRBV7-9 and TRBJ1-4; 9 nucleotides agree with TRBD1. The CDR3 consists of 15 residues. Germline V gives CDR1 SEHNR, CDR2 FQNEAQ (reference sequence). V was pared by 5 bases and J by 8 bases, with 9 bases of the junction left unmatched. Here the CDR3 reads CASSPWTGVQEKLFF. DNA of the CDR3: TGTGCCAGCAGCCCATGGACAGGGGTTCAGGAAAAACTGTTTTTT.

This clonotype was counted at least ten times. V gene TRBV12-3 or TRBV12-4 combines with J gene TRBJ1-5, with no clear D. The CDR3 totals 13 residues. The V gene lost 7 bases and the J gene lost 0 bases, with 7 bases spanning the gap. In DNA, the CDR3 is TGTGCCAGCACCTACAATAGCAATCAGCCCCAGCATTTT. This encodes CASTYNSNQPQHF.

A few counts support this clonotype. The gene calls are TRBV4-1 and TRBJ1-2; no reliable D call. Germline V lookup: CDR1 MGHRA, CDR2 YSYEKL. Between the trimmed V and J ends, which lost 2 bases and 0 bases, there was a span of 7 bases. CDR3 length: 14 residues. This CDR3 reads CASSQQATNYGYTF. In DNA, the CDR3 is TGCGCCAGCAGCCAACAAGCTACTAACTATGGCTACACCTTC.

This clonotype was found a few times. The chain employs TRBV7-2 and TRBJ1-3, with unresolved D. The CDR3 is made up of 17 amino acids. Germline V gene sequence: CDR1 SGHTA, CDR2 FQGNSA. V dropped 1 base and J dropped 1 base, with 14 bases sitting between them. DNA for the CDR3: TGTGCCAGCAGCTTAGATTACGGAGGGAGGTCTGGAAACACCATATATTTT. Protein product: CASSLDYGGRSGNTIYF.

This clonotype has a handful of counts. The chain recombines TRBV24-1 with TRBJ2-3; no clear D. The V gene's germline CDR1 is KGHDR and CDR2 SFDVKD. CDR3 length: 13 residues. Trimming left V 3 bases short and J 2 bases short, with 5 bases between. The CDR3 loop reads CATSDPYTDTQYF. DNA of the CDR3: TGTGCCACCAGTGATCCCTACACAGATACGCAGTATTTT.

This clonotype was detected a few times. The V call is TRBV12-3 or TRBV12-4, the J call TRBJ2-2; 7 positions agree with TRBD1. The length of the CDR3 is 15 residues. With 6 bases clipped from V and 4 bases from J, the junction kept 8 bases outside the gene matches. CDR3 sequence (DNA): TGTGCCAGCAGGCAGGGGACAGCGTCCACCGGGGAGCTGTTTTTT. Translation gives CASRQGTASTGELFF.

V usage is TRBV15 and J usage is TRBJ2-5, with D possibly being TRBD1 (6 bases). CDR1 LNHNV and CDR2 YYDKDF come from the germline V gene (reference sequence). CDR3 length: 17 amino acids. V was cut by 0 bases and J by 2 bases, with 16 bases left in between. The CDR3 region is CATSRDLGGQRQETQYF. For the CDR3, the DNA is TGTGCCACCAGCAGAGATTTAGGCGGACAGAGGCAAGAGACCCAGTACTTC.

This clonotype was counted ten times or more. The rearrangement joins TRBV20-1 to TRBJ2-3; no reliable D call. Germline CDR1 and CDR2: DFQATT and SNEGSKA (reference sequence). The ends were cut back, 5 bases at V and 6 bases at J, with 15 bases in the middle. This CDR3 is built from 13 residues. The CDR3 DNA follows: TGCAGTGCTTCCTTGACGGGCAGGGATACGCAGTATTTT. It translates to CSASLTGRDTQYF.

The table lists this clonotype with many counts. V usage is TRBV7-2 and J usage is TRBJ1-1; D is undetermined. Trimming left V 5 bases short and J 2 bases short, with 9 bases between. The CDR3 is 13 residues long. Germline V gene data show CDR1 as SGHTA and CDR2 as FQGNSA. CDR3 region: CASSAGSNTEAFF. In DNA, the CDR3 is TGTGCCAGCAGCGCCGGGTCCAACACTGAAGCTTTCTTT.

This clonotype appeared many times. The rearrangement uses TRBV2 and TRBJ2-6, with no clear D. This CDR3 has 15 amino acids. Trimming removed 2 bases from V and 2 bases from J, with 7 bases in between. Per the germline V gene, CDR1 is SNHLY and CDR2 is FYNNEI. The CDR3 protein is CASSETRAGANVLTF. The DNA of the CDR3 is TGTGCCAGCAGTGAAACAAGGGCTGGGGCCAACGTCCTGACTTTC.

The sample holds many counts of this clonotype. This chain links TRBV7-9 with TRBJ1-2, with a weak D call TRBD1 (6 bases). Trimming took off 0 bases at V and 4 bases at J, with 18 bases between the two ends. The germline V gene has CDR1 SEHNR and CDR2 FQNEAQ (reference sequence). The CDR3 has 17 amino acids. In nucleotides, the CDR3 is TGTGCCAGCAGCTTAGCCGTTGCGACAGGAAGGTCCTATGGCTACACCTTC. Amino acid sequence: CASSLAVATGRSYGYTF.

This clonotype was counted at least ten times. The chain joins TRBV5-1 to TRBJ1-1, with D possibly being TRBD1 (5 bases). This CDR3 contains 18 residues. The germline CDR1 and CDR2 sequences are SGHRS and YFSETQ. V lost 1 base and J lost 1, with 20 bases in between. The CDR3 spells CASSLFQGGERRNTEAFF. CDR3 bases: TGCGCCAGCAGCTTGTTTCAGGGTGGAGAAAGGAGGAACACTGAAGCTTTCTTT.

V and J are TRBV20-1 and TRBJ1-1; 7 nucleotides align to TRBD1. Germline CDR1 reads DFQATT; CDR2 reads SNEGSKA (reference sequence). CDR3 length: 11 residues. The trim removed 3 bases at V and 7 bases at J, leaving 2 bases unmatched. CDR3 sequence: CSASRDSEAFF. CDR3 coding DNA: TGCAGTGCTAGTAGGGACAGTGAAGCTTTCTTT.

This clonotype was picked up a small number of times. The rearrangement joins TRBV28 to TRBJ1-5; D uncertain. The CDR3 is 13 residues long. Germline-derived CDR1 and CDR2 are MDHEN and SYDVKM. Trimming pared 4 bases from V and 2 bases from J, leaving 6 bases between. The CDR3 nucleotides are TGTGCCAGCAGTTCGGGCCGCAATCAGCCCCAGCATTTT. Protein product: CASSSGRNQPQHF. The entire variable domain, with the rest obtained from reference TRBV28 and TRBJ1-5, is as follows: DVKVTQSSRYLVKRTGEKVFLECVQDMDHENMFWYRQDPGLGLRLIYFSYDVKMKEKGDIPEGYSVSREKKERFSLILESASTNQTSMYLCASSSGRNQPQHFGDGTRLSIL.

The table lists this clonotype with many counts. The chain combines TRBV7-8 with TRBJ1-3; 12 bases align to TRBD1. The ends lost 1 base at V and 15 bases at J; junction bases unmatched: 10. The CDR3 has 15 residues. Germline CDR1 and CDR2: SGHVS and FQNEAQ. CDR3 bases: TGTGCCAGCAGCTTAGGGGGACAGGGGGCGTCTGGGAGATATTTT. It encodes CASSLGGQGASGRYF.

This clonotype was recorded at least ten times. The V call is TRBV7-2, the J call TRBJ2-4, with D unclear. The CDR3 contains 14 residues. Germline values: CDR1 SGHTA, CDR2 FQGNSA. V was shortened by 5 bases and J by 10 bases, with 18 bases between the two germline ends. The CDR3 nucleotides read TGTGCCAGCAGCCCAATGCAATCTTCGTGGATTCAGTACTTC. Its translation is CASSPMQSSWIQYF.

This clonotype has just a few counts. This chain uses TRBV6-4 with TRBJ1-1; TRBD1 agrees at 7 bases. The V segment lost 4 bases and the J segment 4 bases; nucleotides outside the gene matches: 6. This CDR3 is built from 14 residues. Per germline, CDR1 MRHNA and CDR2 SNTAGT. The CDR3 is CASSADRASTEAFF. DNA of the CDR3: TGTGCCAGCAGTGCCGACAGGGCCAGCACTGAAGCTTTCTTT.

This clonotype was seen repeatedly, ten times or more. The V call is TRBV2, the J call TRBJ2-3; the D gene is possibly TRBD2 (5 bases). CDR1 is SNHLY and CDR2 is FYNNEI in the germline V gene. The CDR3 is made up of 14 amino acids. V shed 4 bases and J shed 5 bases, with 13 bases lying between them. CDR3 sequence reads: CASSGGPVEDTQYF. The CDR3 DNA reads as TGTGCCAGCAGTGGCGGGCCCGTTGAAGATACGCAGTATTTT.

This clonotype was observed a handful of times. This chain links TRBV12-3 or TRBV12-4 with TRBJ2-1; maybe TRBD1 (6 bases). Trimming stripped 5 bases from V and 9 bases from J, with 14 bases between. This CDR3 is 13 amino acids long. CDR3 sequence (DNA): TGTGCCAGCAGTATTAACCTAGGGGGTGAGCAGTTCTTC. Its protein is CASSINLGGEQFF.

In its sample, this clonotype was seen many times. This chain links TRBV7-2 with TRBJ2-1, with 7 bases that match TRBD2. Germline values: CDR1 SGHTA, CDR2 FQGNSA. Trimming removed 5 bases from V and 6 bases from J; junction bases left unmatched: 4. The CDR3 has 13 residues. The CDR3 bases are TGTGCCAGCAGCCGCGGGACTACCAATGAGCAGTTCTTC. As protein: CASSRGTTNEQFF.

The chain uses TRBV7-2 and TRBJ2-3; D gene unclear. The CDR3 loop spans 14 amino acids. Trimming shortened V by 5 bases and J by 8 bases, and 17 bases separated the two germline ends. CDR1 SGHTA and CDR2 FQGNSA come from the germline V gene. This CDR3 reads CASSPSTGTGTQYF. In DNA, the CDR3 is TGTGCCAGCAGCCCAAGCACTGGCACGGGTACGCAGTATTTT.